The 14 T cell receptor beta chains in this list originate from one sample, sequenced in a study of Ad26.COV2.S vaccination and SARS-CoV-2 variants. The data were produced by immunoSEQ multiplex PCR, yet TCRdb's version contains in-frame clones alone and is incomplete. The data contain some 320,000 clones, about 86% of them singletons. Regarding treatment: some 20 received Ad26.COV2.S at low or high dose, single or two shots; 5 received placebo; per-sample allocation not given. Samples were taken on day 63 after the first vaccine or placebo injection. The sample here was peripheral blood, taken in a trial of Ad26.COV2.S vaccine versus placebo. The receptors stem from a person between 18 and 59 years old who received the Ad26.COV2.S COVID-19 vaccine or a placebo.

This sequence joins TRBV7-9 and TRBJ2-2; a weak D match, TRBD2 (5 bases). CDR1 SEHNR and CDR2 FQNEAQ come from the germline V gene (reference sequence). The CDR3 sequence is 15 residues long. V lost 5 bases, J lost 5 bases, and 15 bases lay in between. CDR3 DNA sequence: TGTGCCAGCAGCGAAAGCGGTAGCAGGACCGGGGAGCTGTTTTTT. Amino acids: CASSESGSRTGELFF. Based on the CDR3 plus reference TRBV7-9 and TRBJ2-2, the full variable domain is DTGVSQNPRHKITKRGQNVTFRCDPISEHNRLYWYRQTLGQGPEFLTYFQNEAQLEKSRLLSDRFSAERPKGSFSTLEIQRTEQGDSAMYLCASSESGSRTGELFFGEGSRLTVL.

This chain uses TRBV20-1 with TRBJ2-1, with D uncertain. From germline, CDR1 is DFQATT and CDR2 SNEGSKA (reference sequence). Deletions cut 0 bases from V and 10 bases from J, with 7 bases between. The CDR3 length is 11 residues. The CDR3 loop is CSARDRTEQFF. The CDR3 DNA follows: TGCAGTGCTAGAGATAGAACCGAGCAGTTCTTC.

This rearrangement joins TRBV5-4 to TRBJ2-5; tentatively, D is TRBD1 or TRBD2 (5 bases each). CDR3 length: 15 residues. CDR1 and CDR2 from the germline V gene are SGHNT and YYREEE (reference sequence). V was clipped by 0 bases and J by 4 bases, with 13 bases between them. The CDR3 reads CASSLVGTSPETQYF. The DNA for the CDR3 is TGTGCCAGCAGCTTGGTTGGGACCAGCCCAGAGACCCAGTACTTC.

V gene TRBV5-1 combines with J gene TRBJ1-1; no clear D. V gave up 2 bases and J gave up 1 base, with 12 bases separating them. CDR3 length: 15 residues. Per the germline V gene, CDR1 is SGHRS and CDR2 is YFSETQ. CDR3 loop: CASSLVGWQNTEAFF. The CDR3 DNA is TGCGCCAGCAGCTTAGTTGGGTGGCAGAACACTGAAGCTTTCTTT.

The chain couples TRBV4-3 to TRBJ1-4, with unresolved D. Trimming removed 0 bases at V and 5 bases at J, with 13 bases between. Germline CDR1 reads LGHNA; CDR2 reads YSLEER. This CDR3 comprises 16 residues. CDR3 protein: CASSQDGELPNEKLFF. Written as DNA, the CDR3 is TGCGCCAGCAGCCAAGACGGGGAGCTACCAAATGAAAAACTGTTTTTT.

This chain joins TRBV30 and TRBJ1-3; D unclear. V was shortened by 8 bases and J by 0 bases, with 11 bases between the two germline ends. Germline V CDR1 and CDR2: GTSNPN, SVGIG (reference sequence). The CDR3 covers 13 residues. Written as DNA, the CDR3 is TGTGCCCTCAAAAGGGACTCTGGAAACACCATATATTTT. Translation: CALKRDSGNTIYF.

The rearrangement uses TRBV14 and TRBJ2-1; D not resolved. The germline CDR1 and CDR2 sequences are SGHDN and FVKESK. V was clipped by 3 bases and J by 4 bases, with 7 bases between them. The CDR3 length is 13 residues. The CDR3 loop reads CASSHLPYNEQFF. In DNA, the CDR3 is TGTGCCAGCAGCCACTTGCCTTACAATGAGCAGTTCTTC.

The chain joins TRBV6-2 or TRBV6-3 to TRBJ2-7, with D perhaps being TRBD1 or TRBD2 (6 bases each). V was trimmed by 2 bases and J by 3 bases, leaving 11 bases between them. This CDR3 comprises 14 residues. CDR1 and CDR2 from the germline V gene are MNHEY and SVGEGT. The CDR3 region has the DNA TGTGCCAGCAGTTACGGGAAGGGGGGCTACGAGCAGTACTTC. This gives the protein CASSYGKGGYEQYF.

J is TRBJ1-2 and V is TRBV20-1; D is uncertain. CDR3 length: 11 amino acids. CDR1 and CDR2 (germline): DFQATT, SNEGSKA (reference sequence). V lost 6 bases, J lost 8 bases, and 13 bases lay in between. CDR3 DNA: TGCAGTGCCATCACAGCCGCGGGCTACACCTTC. As protein: CSAITAAGYTF.

This chain joins TRBV6-1 and TRBJ1-4; tentatively, D is TRBD1 (6 bases). V was trimmed by 2 bases and J by 0 bases, leaving 7 bases between them. The CDR3 spans 15 residues. The germline V gene encodes CDR1 MNHNS and CDR2 SASEGT. As DNA, the CDR3 is TGTGCCAGCAGTGAACGGACAGCAACTAATGAAAAACTGTTTTTT. Translating it yields CASSERTATNEKLFF.

As for this clone: At one boundary the junction diverges from the germline segment, which might be a read error. The chain couples TRBV2 to TRBJ2-1; D gene ambiguous. The CDR3 sequence is 13 residues long. Germline CDR1 SNHLY, CDR2 FYNNEI. The CDR3 protein is CASCESPYNEQFF. The CDR3 region has the DNA TGTGCCAGCTGTGAAAGTCCCTACAATGAGCAGTTCTTC.

This sequence joins TRBV6-5 and TRBJ2-3; no clear D. Germline lookup yields CDR1 MNHEY and CDR2 SVGAGI. The V gene lost 7 bases and the J gene lost 5 bases, with 10 bases spanning the gap. The CDR3 has 12 residues. Here the CDR3 DNA reads TGTGCCAGCACAAGGGTAGGAGATACGCAGTATTTT. It yields the protein CASTRVGDTQYF.

The chain carries TRBV18 and TRBJ2-7; the match to TRBD1 covers 9 bases. V shed 3 bases, J shed 3 bases, and the junction held 6 bases outside the gene matches. From germline, CDR1 is KGHSH and CDR2 LQKENI. This CDR3 region has 15 residues. This CDR3 is CASSPTGGHSYEQYF. The DNA of the CDR3 is TGTGCCAGCTCACCGACAGGGGGGCACAGCTACGAGCAGTACTTC.

This chain uses TRBV3-1 (or the pseudogene TRBV3-2) with TRBJ2-6, with 7 bases that match TRBD1. The CDR3 runs to 20 residues. The V gene end was trimmed by 0 bases and the J gene end by 0 bases; junction bases not matched to a gene: 11. The germline V gene has CDR1 LGHDT and CDR2 YNNKEL (reference sequence). In nucleotides, the CDR3 is TGTGCCAGCAGCCAAGATGCCTTGTCGGGACAGAGCTCTGGGGCCAACGTCCTGACTTTC. This codes for CASSQDALSGQSSGANVLTF.